This T cell receptor beta chain was retrieved from a study of molecular identifiers for immune sequencing clone quantification. Study context: In replicates, the authors split RNA from about 20,000 or 100,000 naive CD8 cells five ways and sequenced four.

Each CDR3 protein is one row after TCRdb ran MiXCR on the PCR reads. The sample lists around 470,000 distinct CDR3 sequences; around 25% were seen once. This clonotype occurred many times. Its antigen is not identified. Study results and limitations: Clones with over 20 RNA copies captured over 99% of effector molecules but under 1% of naive ones.

The CDR3 spans 14 residues. V shed 3 bases and J shed 1 base, with 9 bases lying between them. Germline V lookup: CDR1 SNHLY, CDR2 FYNNEI. This sequence joins TRBV2 and TRBJ2-5, with D possibly being TRBD1 (5 bases). Sequencing was carried out using naive CD8+ T cells from blood, with Jurkat cell RNA spiked in. Subset in this sample: FACS-sorted CD8+CD4-CCR7+CD45RA+ naive T cells. The TCR comes from a human donor in good health. Some libraries in this study had Jurkat cell RNA spiked in. In DNA form, the CDR3 reads TGTGCCAGCAGTGACCCGACAGTCCAAGAGACCCAGTACTTC. Translation: CASSDPTVQETQYF.